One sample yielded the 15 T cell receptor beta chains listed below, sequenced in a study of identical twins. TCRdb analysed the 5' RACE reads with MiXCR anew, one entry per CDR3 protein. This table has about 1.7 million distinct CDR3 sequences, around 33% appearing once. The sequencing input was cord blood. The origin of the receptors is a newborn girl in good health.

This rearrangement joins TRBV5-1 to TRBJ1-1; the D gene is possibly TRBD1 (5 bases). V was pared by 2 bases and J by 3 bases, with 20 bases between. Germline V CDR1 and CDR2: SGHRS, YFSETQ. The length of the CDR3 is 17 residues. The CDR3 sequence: CASSLFGAIDMDTEAFF. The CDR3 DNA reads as TGCGCCAGCAGCTTATTTGGGGCCATCGATATGGACACTGAAGCTTTCTTT.

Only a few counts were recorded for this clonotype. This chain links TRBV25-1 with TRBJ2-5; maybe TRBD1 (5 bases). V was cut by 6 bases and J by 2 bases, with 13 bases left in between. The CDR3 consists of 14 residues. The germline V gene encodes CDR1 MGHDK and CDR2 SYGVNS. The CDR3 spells CASSVRDLQETQYF. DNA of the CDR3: TGTGCCAGCAGCGTCAGGGATTTACAAGAGACCCAGTACTTC.

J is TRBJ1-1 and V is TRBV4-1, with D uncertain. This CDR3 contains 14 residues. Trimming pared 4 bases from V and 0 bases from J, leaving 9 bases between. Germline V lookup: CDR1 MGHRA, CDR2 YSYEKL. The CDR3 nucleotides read TGCGCCAGCAGCCGTTCGCCTCTGAACACTGAAGCTTTCTTT. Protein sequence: CASSRSPLNTEAFF.

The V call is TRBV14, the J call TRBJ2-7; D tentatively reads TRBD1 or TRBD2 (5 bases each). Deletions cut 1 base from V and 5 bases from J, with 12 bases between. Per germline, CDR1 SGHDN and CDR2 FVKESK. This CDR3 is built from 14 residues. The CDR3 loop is CASSQVTGGNEQYF. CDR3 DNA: TGTGCCAGCAGCCAAGTTACAGGAGGCAACGAGCAGTACTTC.

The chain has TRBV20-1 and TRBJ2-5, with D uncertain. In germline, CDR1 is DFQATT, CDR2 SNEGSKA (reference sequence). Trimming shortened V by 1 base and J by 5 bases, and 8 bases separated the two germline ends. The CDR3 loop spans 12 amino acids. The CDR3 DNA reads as TGCAGTGCTAGAGCCCGCCGGGAGACCCAGTACTTC. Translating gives CSARARRETQYF.

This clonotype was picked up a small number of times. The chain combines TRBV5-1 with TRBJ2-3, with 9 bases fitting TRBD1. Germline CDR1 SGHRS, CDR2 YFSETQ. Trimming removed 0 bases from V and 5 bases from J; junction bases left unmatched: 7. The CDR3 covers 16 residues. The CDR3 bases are TGCGCCAGCAGCTTGGCGCAACAGGGGGCGGGAGATACGCAGTATTTT. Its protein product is CASSLAQQGAGDTQYF.

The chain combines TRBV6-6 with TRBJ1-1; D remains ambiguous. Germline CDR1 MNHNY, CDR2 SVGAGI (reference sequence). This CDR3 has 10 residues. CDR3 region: CAKMNTEAFF. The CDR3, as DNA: TGTGCTAAGATGAACACTGAAGCTTTCTTT.

The CDR3 nucleotides are TGTGCCAGCAGCGTAGACTTCACCATAGGCACTGAAGCTTTCTTT. It encodes CASSVDFTIGTEAFF. The V gene is TRBV9, the J gene TRBJ1-1; D not certain. Germline V gives CDR1 SGDLS, CDR2 YYNGEE. The germline V and J ends were trimmed by 0 bases and 4 bases, with 13 bases remaining between them. This CDR3 is built from 15 residues. The full variable domain, with the rest looked up from reference TRBV9 and TRBJ1-1, is DSGVTQTPKHLITATGQRVTLRCSPRSGDLSVYWYQQSLDQGLQFLIQYYNGEERAKGNILERFSAQQFPDLHSELNLSSLELGDSALYFCASSVDFTIGTEAFFGQGTRLTVV.

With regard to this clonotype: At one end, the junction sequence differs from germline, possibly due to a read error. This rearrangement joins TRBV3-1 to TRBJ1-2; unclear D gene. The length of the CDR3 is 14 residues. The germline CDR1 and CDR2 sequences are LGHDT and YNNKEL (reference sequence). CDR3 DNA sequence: TGTGCCAACAGCCAAGCCGTGGACGGCTATGGCTACACCTTC. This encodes CANSQAVDGYGYTF.

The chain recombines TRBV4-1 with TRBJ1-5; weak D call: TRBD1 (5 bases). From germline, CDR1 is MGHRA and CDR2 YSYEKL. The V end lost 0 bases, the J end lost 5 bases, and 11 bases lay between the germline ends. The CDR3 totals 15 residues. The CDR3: CASSQDVAGYQPQHF. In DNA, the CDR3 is TGCGCCAGCAGCCAAGATGTGGCAGGGTATCAGCCCCAGCATTTT.

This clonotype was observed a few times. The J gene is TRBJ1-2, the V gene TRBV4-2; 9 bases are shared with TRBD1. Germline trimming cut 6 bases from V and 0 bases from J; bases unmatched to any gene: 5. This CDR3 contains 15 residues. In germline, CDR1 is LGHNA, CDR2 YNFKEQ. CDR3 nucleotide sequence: TGTGCCAGCAGGCCGACAGGGGGTCCTAACTATGGCTACACCTTC. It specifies CASRPTGGPNYGYTF.

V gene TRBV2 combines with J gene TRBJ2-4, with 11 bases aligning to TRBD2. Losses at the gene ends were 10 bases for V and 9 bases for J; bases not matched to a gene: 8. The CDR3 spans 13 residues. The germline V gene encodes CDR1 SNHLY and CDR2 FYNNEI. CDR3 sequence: CATTGLAETIQYF. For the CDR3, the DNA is TGTGCCACTACGGGACTAGCGGAAACCATTCAGTACTTC.

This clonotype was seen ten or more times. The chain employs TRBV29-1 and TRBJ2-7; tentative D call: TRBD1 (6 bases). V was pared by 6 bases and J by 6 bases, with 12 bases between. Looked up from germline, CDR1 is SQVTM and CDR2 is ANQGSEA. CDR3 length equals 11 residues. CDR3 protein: CSVLQGSEQYF. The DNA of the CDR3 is TGCAGCGTGCTACAGGGAAGCGAGCAGTACTTC.

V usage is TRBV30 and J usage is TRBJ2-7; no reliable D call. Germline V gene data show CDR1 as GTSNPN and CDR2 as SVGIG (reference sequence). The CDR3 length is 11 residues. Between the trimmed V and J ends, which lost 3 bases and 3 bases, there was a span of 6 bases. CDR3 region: CAWRHLYEQYF. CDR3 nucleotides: TGTGCCTGGAGACACCTCTACGAGCAGTACTTC.

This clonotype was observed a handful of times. The CDR3 sequence: CASNQLAGRHPYF. CDR3 nucleotide sequence: TGTGCCAGCAACCAACTAGCGGGGAGACATCCGTACTTC. V gene TRBV11-2 combines with J gene TRBJ2-5; 10 positions match TRBD2. The CDR3 covers 13 residues. CDR1 is SGHAT and CDR2 is FQNNGV in the germline V gene. J gave up 13 bases and V 7 bases, and 12 bases lay outside the gene matches.